This entry is about one TCR beta chain. The data were obtained in a study of T cell changes during pregnancy in multiple sclerosis. The data were produced by immunoSEQ multiplex PCR, yet TCRdb's version contains in-frame clones alone and is incomplete. The table records some 100,000 clones, around 93% of them present only once. V was pared by 6 bases and J by 4 bases, with 12 bases of the junction left unmatched. The CDR3 is made up of 15 amino acids. Germline CDR1 reads MDHEN; CDR2 reads SYDVKM. Sequences were derived from peripheral blood, sampled before pregnancy. The chain recombines TRBV28 with TRBJ2-7; 7 bases fit TRBD1. The sequence derives from a female donor with multiple sclerosis, enrolled in a pregnancy study. CDR3 bases: TGTGCCAGCAGCGGCCCCCGGCAGGGGGTTTACGAGCAGTACTTC. Its protein product is CASSGPRQGVYEQYF.